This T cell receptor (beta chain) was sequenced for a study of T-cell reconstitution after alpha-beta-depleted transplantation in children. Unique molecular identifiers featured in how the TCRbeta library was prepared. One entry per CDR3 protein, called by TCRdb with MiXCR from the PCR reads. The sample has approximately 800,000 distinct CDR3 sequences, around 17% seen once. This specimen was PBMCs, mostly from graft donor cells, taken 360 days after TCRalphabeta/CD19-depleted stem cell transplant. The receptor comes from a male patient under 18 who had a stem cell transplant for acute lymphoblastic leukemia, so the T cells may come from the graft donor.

As DNA, the CDR3 is TGCGCCAGCAGGATCCCCCTTCAGGGTTACACCGGGGAGCTGTTTTTT. Amino acid sequence: CASRIPLQGYTGELFF. The chain carries TRBV5-1 and TRBJ2-2; perhaps TRBD1 as D (5 bases). V shed 5 bases and J shed 3 bases, with 17 bases lying between them. CDR1 and CDR2 (germline): SGHRS, YFSETQ. CDR3 size: 16 residues.